Listed here are 9 T cell receptor beta chains from one sample, sequenced in a study of T cells in women clearing cervical HPV infection. Measured with immunoSEQ multiplex PCR; TCRdb has only the in-frame clones, and not every one. This sample's table reports tens of thousands of clones. Material: blood buffy coat. The source of these receptors is a woman between 18 and 70 years old with a cervical HPV16 infection that either progressed to CIN3+ or cleared (not recorded which).

The CDR3 loop reads CASSLHSRTDTQYF. The CDR3 bases that were read are TGTGCCAGCAGCTTGCACTCTAGAACAGATACG. The gene calls are TRBV5-8 and TRBJ2-3; D is uncertain. The missing CDR3 end, 3 residues past where the read stops, is filled in from the germline J gene. Per the germline V gene, CDR1 is SGHTS and CDR2 is YDEGEE. Trimming removed 1 base from V and 3 bases from J, with 9 bases in between. The CDR3 totals 14 residues.

A remark on this clone: The read ends 3 residues early relative to the CDR3; the germline J gene fills the gap. The chain combines TRBV5-1 with TRBJ2-1; D perhaps matches TRBD1 (5 bases). CDR1 SGHRS and CDR2 YFSETQ come from the germline V gene. CDR3 length: 17 amino acids. V lost 2 bases, J lost 0 bases, and 15 bases lay in between. CDR3 DNA (partial): TGCGCCAGCAGCTTAATAAGGGGCTCCAGCTCCTACAATGAG. The encoded protein is CASSLIRGSSSYNE. The full CDR3 is CASSLIRGSSSYNEQFF. Based on the CDR3 plus reference TRBV5-1 and TRBJ2-1, the full variable domain is KAGVTQTPRYLIKTRGQQVTLSCSPISGHRSVSWYQQTPGQGLQFLFEYFSETQRNKGNFPGRFSGRQFSNSRSEMNVSTLELGDSALYLCASSLIRGSSSYNEQFFGPGTRLTVL.

Points on this clone: The read ends 3 residues before the CDR3 terminus; that terminus is restored from the germline J gene. The rearrangement uses TRBV19 and TRBJ2-2, with a tentative D call TRBD1 (6 bases). CDR3 length: 14 amino acids. Per the germline V gene, CDR1 is LNHDA and CDR2 is SQIVND (reference sequence). The CDR3 here is CASSTEQGYEKLFF. Incomplete CDR3 DNA: TGTGCCAGTAGTACAGAGCAGGGGTATGAAAAG.

For this clone: Read data end 3 residues before the CDR3 end; the end is taken from the germline J gene. This sequence joins TRBV19 and TRBJ1-2; 9 bases fit TRBD1. The CDR3 spans 15 residues. J lost 7 bases, V lost 3 bases, and 9 bases had no gene match. Germline V gene lookup returns CDR1 LNHDA and CDR2 SQIVND (reference sequence). The CDR3 loop reads CASSITSGTGLGYTF. The DNA read from the CDR3 is TGTGCCAGTAGTATTACCTCCGGGACAGGGCTTGGC.

About this clone: The CDR3 end falls 3 residues outside the read, so it is completed with the germline J gene. V gene TRBV29-1 combines with J gene TRBJ2-3; 7 positions match TRBD2. Germline trimming cut 0 bases from V and 7 bases from J; bases unmatched to any gene: 7. The CDR3 totals 14 residues. Per germline, CDR1 SQVTM and CDR2 ANQGSEA. The sequenced part of the CDR3 DNA is TGCAGCGTTGAAGATCGGGGGGAGGCCAATACG. It codes for CSVEDRGEANT. The whole CDR3 protein reads CSVEDRGEANTQYF.

To note about this clone: The CDR3 end lies 3 residues beyond the end of the read and is filled in from the germline J gene. The chain is built from TRBV10-2 and TRBJ2-3, with D perhaps TRBD1 (5 bases). There are 15 residues in the CDR3. Germline CDR1 reads WSHSY; CDR2 reads SAAADI. The CDR3 DNA, read in part, is TGCGCCAGCAGCCCGAGACAGCCCCGAGATCAGCCG. Translation gives CASSPRQPRDQP. The full CDR3 sequence reads CASSPRQPRDQPQYF.

Details on this clone: Sequencing ends 3 residues short of the CDR3 end; the germline J gene provides the rest. The chain is built from TRBV7-3 and TRBJ2-3, with D tentatively TRBD2 (5 bases). Trimming cost V 2 bases and J 4 bases, with 10 bases left between them. The length of the CDR3 is 14 residues. CDR1 and CDR2 from the germline V gene are SGHTA and FQGTGA. The CDR3 bases that were read are TGTGCCAGCAGCTTAGGTCCGGGGTCAGATACG. Translating it yields CASSLGPGSDT. The whole CDR3 reads CASSLGPGSDTQYF.

A note on this clone: The CDR3 end is not reached by the read, which stops 3 residues before it; the germline J gene fills it in. V and J are TRBV9 and TRBJ2-3; TRBD2 matches at 10 bases. V lost 0 bases and J lost 1; bases outside the gene matches: 5. This CDR3 is 17 amino acids long. Germline-derived CDR1 and CDR2 are SGDLS and YYNGEE. The CDR3: CASSVGKSGGGTDTQYF. The sequenced CDR3 bases are TGTGCCAGCAGCGTAGGAAAAAGCGGGGGGGGCACAGATACG.

With regard to this clone: The DNA ends 3 residues before the CDR3 does, and the rest of the CDR3 is filled in from the germline J gene. This rearrangement joins TRBV2 to TRBJ1-6, with TRBD1 identical over 8 bases. CDR1 is SNHLY and CDR2 is FYNNEI in the germline V gene. The CDR3 runs 14 residues. Partial CDR3 DNA: TGTGCCAGCAAGGCCGGGACAGGACGTTTAGCC. Encoded protein: CASKAGTGRLA. The entire CDR3 protein reads CASKAGTGRLALHF.